This T cell receptor (beta chain) was captured in a study of T cells in Graves' hyperthyroidism and ophthalmopathy (dated by TCRdb to between 2017 and 2020). About the investigation overall: Peripheral blood was sampled at the time of initial diagnosis, prior to any treatment. According to the paper, TCR Vbeta CDR3 sequencing was carried out on more than 120 peripheral blood samples, which came from approximately 43 ophthalmopathy, roughly 75 hyperthyroidism and about 17 progressor patients. Following sampling, methimazole starting at 30 mg daily was given to hyperthyroidism patients, and high-dose intravenous methylprednisolone was given to ophthalmopathy patients. The study also compared thyroid tissue and blood T-cell repertoires from five or six Graves' hyperthyroidism patients. An independent validation cohort of under 20 hyperthyroidism patients and roughly 16 patients who later progressed to ophthalmopathy tested prospective prediction of ophthalmopathy. TCR V-J signatures able to tell the groups apart were searched for in a discovery cohort of 100 or so patients, of whom 43 had Graves' ophthalmopathy and some 60 had stable Graves' hyperthyroidism. The roughly 100 discovery patients were randomly divided into training and test sets at a 7:3 ratio.

The TCR beta CDR3 regions were amplified from the RNA transcripts. The first round of RT-PCR for the TCR CDR3 was performed with the HTBI primer set and the Qiagen OneStep RT-PCR kit. A second multiplex PCR round built the libraries, followed by size selection and purification. Paired-end sequencing of the libraries was performed with 100 bp reads on an Illumina HiSeq2000. As for the original processing: Raw data were processed with SOAPnuke, discarding reads with adapters, uncalled bases, mean Phred below 15, or no exact constant-primer or identifier match. High-quality paired reads were merged using COPE v1.2.5, and each unique nucleotide sequence was defined as a clonotype. Clonotypes were aligned to IMGT TRBV, TRBD and TRBJ reference segments using MiTCR v1.1. Analysis was restricted to V-J combinations with a frequency above 0.0001, which covered roughly 99% of repertoires. The TCS score was defined as the ratio of F50 (clonal expansion) to E x V (chaos), calculated using BLOSUM62-based TCRdist between CDR3 peptides within each V-J. Welch's t-statistics and random forest reduced around 550 V-J features to 13, which were used in a naive Bayes classifier (R e1071). In TCRdb, the public reads were trimmed at Q25 with fastp and aligned with MiXCR, with productive beta chains retained. Under each unique CDR3 protein, matching rows form one entry showing the most common genes and DNA. For this entry, the V and J calls and clone size follow TCRdb and not the study's own pipeline. In all, the sample holds about 500,000 distinct CDR3 sequences, and approximately 15% of those were seen once. 15% to 20% of the sample is in the top ten clones.

A patient counted as having stable Graves' hyperthyroidism if no progression to ophthalmopathy occurred over 18 months of follow-up. Hyperthyroidism patients were newly diagnosed, with disease duration under 2 months, and aged 18 to 65 years. The study excluded patients with uncontrolled infections, other autoimmune diseases, pregnancy or lactation. Diagnoses were based on clinical symptoms, serum thyroxine and TRAb, thyroid ultrasound and orbital computed tomography. Ficoll-Paque density gradient centrifugation was used to isolate PBMCs from 8 to 10 ml of fresh peripheral blood. Total RNA was extracted with Trizol reagent, and quality was checked on an Agilent 2100 Bioanalyzer. Here is what the overall study found, with its caveats: Most expanded thyroid clonotypes (frequency above 0.001) were also found in blood, which suggests that blood repertoires may mirror thyroid immune responses. No statistical method was used to set the sample size in advance, and investigators knew the group allocation. A 13 V-J signature model separated ophthalmopathy from stable hyperthyroidism, with roughly 88% sensitivity and 81% to 83% specificity in cross-validation and 80%/75% in testing. In validation, the model predicted progression to ophthalmopathy with over 65% sensitivity and 72% to 85% specificity, a median of around 6.6 months before onset.

The CDR3 spans 13 residues, from the cysteine through the phenylalanine. CDR3 DNA only is kept here, 39 bases in frame from base 1. The V and J ends are trimmed by 7 bases and 3 bases, leaving 10 bases between them. For CDR1 and CDR2, the germline V gene lists SGHAT and FQNNGV. This clonotype was detected ten times or more. What antigen it recognizes has not been identified. Per-nucleotide qualities are absent, and no much larger clonotype sits a single base away. The sequence came from a young woman with Graves' hyperthyroidism. The specimen was blood. The rearrangement combines TRBV11-2 with TRBJ2-1, and TRBD1 may be the D gene, going by 5 matching bases. The nucleotide sequence reads as follows: TGTGCCAGCACCTCCCAGGGCTACAATGAGCAGTTCTTC. This gives the protein CASTSQGYNEQFF.